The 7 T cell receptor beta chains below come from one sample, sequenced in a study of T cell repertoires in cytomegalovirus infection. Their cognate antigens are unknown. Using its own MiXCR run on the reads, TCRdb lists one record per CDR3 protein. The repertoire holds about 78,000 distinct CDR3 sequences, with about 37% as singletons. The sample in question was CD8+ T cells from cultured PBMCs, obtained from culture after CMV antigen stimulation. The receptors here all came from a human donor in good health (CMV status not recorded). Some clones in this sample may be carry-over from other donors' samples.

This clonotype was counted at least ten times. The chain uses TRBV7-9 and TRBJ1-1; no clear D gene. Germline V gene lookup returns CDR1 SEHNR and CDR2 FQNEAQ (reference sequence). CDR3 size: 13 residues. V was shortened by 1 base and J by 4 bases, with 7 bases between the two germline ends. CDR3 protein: CASSLDGGTEAFF. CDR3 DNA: TGTGCCAGCAGCTTAGATGGAGGCACTGAAGCTTTCTTT. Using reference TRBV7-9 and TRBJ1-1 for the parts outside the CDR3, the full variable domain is DTGVSQNPRHKITKRGQNVTFRCDPISEHNRLYWYRQTLGQGPEFLTYFQNEAQLEKSRLLSDRFSAERPKGSFSTLEIQRTEQGDSAMYLCASSLDGGTEAFFGQGTRLTVV.

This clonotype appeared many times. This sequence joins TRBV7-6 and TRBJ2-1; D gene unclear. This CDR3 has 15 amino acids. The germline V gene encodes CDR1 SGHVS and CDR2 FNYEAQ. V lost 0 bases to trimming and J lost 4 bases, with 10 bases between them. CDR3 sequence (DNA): TGTGCCAGCAGCTTAGCCCCCGGGCCTTACAATGAGCAGTTCTTC. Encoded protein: CASSLAPGPYNEQFF.

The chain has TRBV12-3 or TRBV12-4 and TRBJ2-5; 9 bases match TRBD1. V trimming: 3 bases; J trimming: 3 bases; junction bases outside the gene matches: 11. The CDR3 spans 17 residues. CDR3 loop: CASSFWIPGQGKETQYF. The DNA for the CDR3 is TGTGCCAGCAGTTTTTGGATACCGGGACAGGGAAAAGAGACCCAGTACTTC.

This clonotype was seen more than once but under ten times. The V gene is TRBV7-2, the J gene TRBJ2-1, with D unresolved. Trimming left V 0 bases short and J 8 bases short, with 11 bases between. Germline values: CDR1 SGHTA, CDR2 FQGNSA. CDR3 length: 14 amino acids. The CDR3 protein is CASSLAGPGDEQFF. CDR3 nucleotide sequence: TGTGCCAGCAGCTTAGCCGGGCCTGGCGATGAGCAGTTCTTC.

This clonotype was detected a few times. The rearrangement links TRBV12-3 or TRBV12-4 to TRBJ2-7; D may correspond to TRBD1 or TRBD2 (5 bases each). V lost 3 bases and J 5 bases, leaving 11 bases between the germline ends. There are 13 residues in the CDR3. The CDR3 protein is CASSLGEPHEQYF. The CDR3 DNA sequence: TGTGCCAGCAGTTTGGGGGAACCCCACGAGCAGTACTTC.

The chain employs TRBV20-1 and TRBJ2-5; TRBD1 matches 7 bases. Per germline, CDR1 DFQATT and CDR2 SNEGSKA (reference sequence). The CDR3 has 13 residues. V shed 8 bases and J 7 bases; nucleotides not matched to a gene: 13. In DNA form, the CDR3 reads TGCAGTACCCCGGGACAGCAAATGGCGACCCAGTACTTC. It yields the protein CSTPGQQMATQYF.

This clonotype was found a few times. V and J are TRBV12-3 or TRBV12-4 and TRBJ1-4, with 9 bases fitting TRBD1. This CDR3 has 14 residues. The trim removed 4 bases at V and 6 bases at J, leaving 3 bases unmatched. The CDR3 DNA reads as TGTGCCAGCAGTTCGCGACAGGGGGATGAAAAACTGTTTTTT. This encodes CASSSRQGDEKLFF.